The 7 T cell receptor beta chains below were found in one sample sequenced in a study of T cell repertoires in cytomegalovirus infection. These receptors' targets are unknown. TCRdb ran MiXCR on the reads and lists one entry per CDR3 protein. The sample holds approximately 910,000 distinct CDR3 sequences, around a third seen once. The material was cultured CD8+ T cells from PBMCs, obtained from culture after CMV antigen stimulation. These receptors were collected from a human donor in good health (CMV status not recorded). Some clones in this sample may be carry-over from other donors' samples.

This clonotype was counted a few times. This chain joins TRBV9 and TRBJ1-2, with D unclear. The CDR3 loop spans 12 amino acids. Trimming stripped 9 bases from V and 8 bases from J, with 17 bases between. Germline V gene lookup returns CDR1 SGDLS and CDR2 YYNGEE. DNA for the CDR3: TGTGCCACCACGTCCCCGGGGAACGGCTACACCTTC. Its protein product is CATTSPGNGYTF.

The V call is TRBV6-2 or TRBV6-3, the J call TRBJ2-2; D is perhaps TRBD1 (7 bases). The V gene's germline CDR1 is MNHEY and CDR2 SVGEGT. The V gene lost 8 bases and the J gene lost 3 bases, with 13 bases spanning the gap. The CDR3 runs 14 residues. In DNA form, the CDR3 reads TGTGCCAGCGGAGGGACAGTAGACACCGGGGAGCTGTTTTTT. This codes for CASGGTVDTGELFF.

For the CDR3, the DNA is TGTGCCAGCATAAGCGGCTCTGCGAACACCTTC. Translation gives CASISGSANTF. The rearrangement uses TRBV2 and TRBJ1-2; D call uncertain. This CDR3 comprises 11 residues. CDR1 is SNHLY, CDR2 FYNNEI, per germline. V dropped 7 bases and J dropped 12 bases, with 15 bases sitting between them.

This clonotype was recorded at least ten times. The chain combines TRBV7-8 with TRBJ2-3; D is undetermined. Per germline, CDR1 SGHVS and CDR2 FQNEAQ. The length of the CDR3 is 14 residues. Trimming stripped 3 bases from V and 2 bases from J, with 9 bases between. In DNA, the CDR3 is TGTGCCAGCAGCTTCGGTGGGGACACAGATACGCAGTATTTT. Translation gives CASSFGGDTDTQYF.

This CDR3 reads CASSVEQTVTYNEQFF. In DNA form, the CDR3 reads TGTGCCAGCAGCGTAGAACAGACCGTAACCTACAATGAGCAGTTCTTC. The rearrangement links TRBV9 to TRBJ2-1; D unclear. From germline, CDR1 is SGDLS and CDR2 YYNGEE. The ends were cut back, 0 bases at V and 2 bases at J, with 12 bases in the middle. This CDR3 contains 16 residues. The full variable domain, completed using reference TRBV9 and TRBJ2-1, is DSGVTQTPKHLITATGQRVTLRCSPRSGDLSVYWYQQSLDQGLQFLIQYYNGEERAKGNILERFSAQQFPDLHSELNLSSLELGDSALYFCASSVEQTVTYNEQFFGPGTRLTVL.

Notes on this clonotype: At one end, the junction sequence differs from germline, possibly due to a read error. The chain joins TRBV7-6 to TRBJ2-5; 12 nucleotides match TRBD2. From germline, CDR1 is SGHVS and CDR2 FNYEAQ. This CDR3 region has 16 residues. The CDR3 DNA is TGTGCCAGCAGCTTGACTAGCGGGGGATTGCAAGAGACCCGGTACTTC. Translated, it gives CASSLTSGGLQETRYF.

This rearrangement joins TRBV14 to TRBJ2-3; the D gene is possibly TRBD2 (6 bases). From germline, CDR1 is SGHDN and CDR2 FVKESK. Trimming took off 4 bases at V and 0 bases at J, with 14 bases between the two ends. CDR3 size: 16 residues. CDR3 sequence: CASSPYLASSTDTQYF. In DNA, the CDR3 is TGTGCCAGCAGCCCCTACCTAGCGTCTAGCACAGATACGCAGTATTTT.